The 30 T cell receptor beta chains presented below share a single source sample, sequenced in a study of T cells in women clearing cervical HPV infection. Some clones are missing from TCRdb's copy, which holds only in-frame ones; the method was immunoSEQ multiplex PCR. Its table lists 20,000 or so clones. Sequencing was carried out using blood buffy coat. All receptors derive from a woman between 18 and 70 years old with a cervical HPV16 infection that either progressed to CIN3+ or cleared (not recorded which).

Regarding this clone: The read halts 3 residues ahead of the CDR3 end, with the missing end drawn from the germline J gene. The chain joins TRBV2 to TRBJ2-2, with 9 bases fitting TRBD1. This CDR3 is 14 amino acids long. Germline values: CDR1 SNHLY, CDR2 FYNNEI. V lost 11 bases and J lost 5; bases outside the gene matches: 9. CDR3 DNA (partial): TGTGCCGGGGGACGGACAGGGGTGACCGGGGAG. Amino acid sequence: CAGGRTGVTGE. The CDR3 in its entirety is CAGGRTGVTGELFF.

As to this clone: The CDR3 is cut off 3 residues early in the read; its end comes from the germline J gene. The chain employs TRBV28 and TRBJ2-4; 15 bases fit TRBD2. This CDR3 has 14 amino acids. Germline V gene data show CDR1 as MDHEN and CDR2 as SYDVKM. CDR3 sequence: CASSPGLAGGGQYF. Incomplete CDR3 DNA: TGTGCCAGCAGCCCGGGACTAGCGGGAGGCGGT. Filled out from reference TRBV28 and TRBJ2-4, the complete variable domain reads DVKVTQSSRYLVKRTGEKVFLECVQDMDHENMFWYRQDPGLGLRLIYFSYDVKMKEKGDIPEGYSVSREKKERFSLILESASTNQTSMYLCASSPGLAGGGQYFGAGTRLSVL.

With respect to this clone: The CDR3 is cut off 3 residues early in the read; its end comes from the germline J gene. This chain joins TRBV28 and TRBJ1-2, with D tentatively TRBD1 (6 bases). The germline V and J ends were trimmed by 5 bases and 7 bases, with 11 bases remaining between them. The germline V gene has CDR1 MDHEN and CDR2 SYDVKM. The CDR3 runs 12 residues. CDR3 bases read: TGTGCCAGCAGTGCCACCAGGGGTGGC. It encodes CASSATRGG. The complete CDR3 sequence is CASSATRGGYTF.

Turning to this clone: The CDR3 end lies 3 residues beyond the end of the read and is filled in from the germline J gene. This chain uses TRBV3-1 (or the pseudogene TRBV3-2) with TRBJ2-7, with D perhaps assigned TRBD1 or TRBD2 (8 bases each). The CDR3 is made up of 18 amino acids. The V gene's germline CDR1 is LGHDT and CDR2 YNNKEL (reference sequence). Trimming left V 4 bases short and J 0 bases short, with 22 bases between. CDR3: CASSLRQGLAGFSYEQYF. CDR3 DNA, as far as it was read: TGTGCCAGCAGCCTTCGACAGGGGTTAGCGGGATTCTCCTACGAG.

With respect to this clone: The junction differs from germline at one of its ends, possibly a read error. The missing CDR3 end, 3 residues past where the read stops, is filled in from the germline J gene. V and J are TRBV19 and TRBJ2-3; TRBD2 matches at 9 bases. This CDR3 has 17 residues. The V gene's germline CDR1 is LNHDA and CDR2 SQIVND (reference sequence). The CDR3 reads CARSIDLAGERTDTQYF. CDR3 DNA (partial): TGTGCCAGGAGTATAGATTTAGCGGGAGAAAGGACAGATACG.

A note on this clone: The read stops 3 residues short of the end of the CDR3; the missing end is completed from the germline J gene. The V gene is TRBV5-1, the J gene TRBJ1-2; unclear D gene. Trimming removed 6 bases at V and 4 bases at J, with 16 bases between. CDR3 length equals 14 residues. From germline, CDR1 is SGHRS and CDR2 YFSETQ. The chain's CDR3 is CASKRREQGYGYTF. Partial CDR3 DNA: TGCGCCAGCAAGCGCCGAGAACAAGGCTATGGC.

Comments on this clone: The read halts 3 residues ahead of the CDR3 end, with the missing end drawn from the germline J gene. The V call is TRBV6-1, the J call TRBJ2-2; 7 bases line up with TRBD2. Trimming took 8 bases from V and 5 from J; bases not matched to a gene: 8. Looked up from germline, CDR1 is MNHNS and CDR2 is SASEGT. The CDR3 is made up of 14 amino acids. CDR3 DNA, as far as it was read: TGTGCCAGCCGTGGACTAGTATATACCGGGGAG. Translated, it gives CASRGLVYTGE. The full CDR3 reads CASRGLVYTGELFF.

Details on this clone: The missing CDR3 end, 3 residues past where the read stops, is filled in from the germline J gene. The J gene is TRBJ2-1, the V gene TRBV6-4, with 9 nucleotides matching TRBD2. Looked up from germline, CDR1 is MRHNA and CDR2 is SNTAGT. The CDR3 has 14 residues. J gave up 2 bases and V 9 bases, and 5 bases lay outside the gene matches. The covered CDR3 bases are TGTGCCAGACATAGCGGGAGCGCCTACAATGAG. This translates into CARHSGSAYNE. The CDR3, in full, reads CARHSGSAYNEQFF.

Regarding this clone: The read comes to an end 3 residues before the CDR3 does, leaving the germline J gene to fill in the end. Other DNA sequences in this specimen translate into the identical CDR3. The rearrangement uses TRBV28 and TRBJ1-1, with D unresolved. Germline lookup yields CDR1 MDHEN and CDR2 SYDVKM. CDR3 length equals 13 residues. V gave up 2 bases and J gave up 1 base, with 5 bases separating them. The CDR3 loop is CASSLLGNTEAFF. Partial CDR3 DNA: TGTGCCAGCAGTTTACTAGGGAACACTGAA.

Remarks on this clone: Read coverage stops 3 residues before the CDR3 terminus; the germline J gene supplies the remainder. The V and J genes are TRBV29-1 and TRBJ2-7, with D tentatively TRBD1 (6 bases). The CDR3 is 14 residues long. CDR1 is SQVTM, CDR2 ANQGSEA, per germline. Trimming stripped 5 bases from V and 2 bases from J, with 16 bases between. Incomplete CDR3 DNA: TGCAGCGTTATTTGGGGGCATAAAGCCTACGAG. This translates into CSVIWGHKAYE. The entire CDR3 reads CSVIWGHKAYEQYF.

The CDR3 loop is CSARVLAGGLFF. The CDR3 DNA, read in part, is TGCAGTGCTAGAGTCCTAGCGGGAGGA. The genes are TRBV20-1 and TRBJ1-4; D not resolved. The DNA ends 3 residues before the CDR3 does, and the rest of the CDR3 is filled in from the germline J gene. Germline V gives CDR1 DFQATT, CDR2 SNEGSKA (reference sequence). The CDR3 extends over 12 amino acids.

Regarding this clone: The read terminates 3 residues before the CDR3 end, so the remaining end is supplied by the germline J gene. V is TRBV7-9 and J is TRBJ1-4; 8 bases match TRBD1. This CDR3 has 14 amino acids. Germline loops: CDR1 SEHNR, CDR2 FQNEAQ (reference sequence). Unmatched junction bases numbered 5, after V lost 4 bases and J lost 7 bases. CDR3: CASSSNGQGEKLFF. The CDR3 DNA, read in part, is TGTGCCAGCAGCTCCAACGGACAGGGTGAAAAA.

Notes on this clone: The read terminates 3 residues before the CDR3 end, so the remaining end is supplied by the germline J gene. This chain joins TRBV19 and TRBJ2-2; D is unclear. CDR1 and CDR2 from the germline V gene are LNHDA and SQIVND (reference sequence). The CDR3 is made up of 12 amino acids. Trimming took off 8 bases at V and 5 bases at J, with 9 bases between the two ends. CDR3 residues: CASQSVTGELFF. The sequenced CDR3 bases are TGTGCCAGTCAGTCAGTAACCGGGGAG.

Details on this clone: The read ends 3 residues shy of where the CDR3 ends; the end is completed using the germline J gene. The genes are TRBV5-1 and TRBJ1-2; no firm D call. There are 15 residues in the CDR3. Germline lookup yields CDR1 SGHRS and CDR2 YFSETQ. The part of the CDR3 DNA that was read is TGCGCCAGCAGCTTGGGACTAGCGGGAAGGGATGAC. Protein sequence: CASSLGLAGRDD. The CDR3, in full, reads CASSLGLAGRDDYTF.

On this clone: The read gets to within 3 residues of the CDR3 end, and the germline J gene fills in the rest. The genes are TRBV14 and TRBJ2-5, with 8 positions matching TRBD2. Per germline, CDR1 SGHDN and CDR2 FVKESK. The CDR3 spans 17 residues. V lost 4 bases, J lost 1 base, and 11 bases stayed unmatched. The DNA read from the CDR3 is TGTGCCAGCAGCCCCCTGGGGGCTAGCGGGTTCCAAGAGACC. This encodes CASSPLGASGFQET. The CDR3 as a whole reads CASSPLGASGFQETQYF.

CDR3 region: CASSLNAGQGAHEQYF. Incomplete CDR3 DNA: TGTGCCAGCAGCTTAAATGCGGGACAGGGGGCCCACGAG. The chain employs TRBV7-6 and TRBJ2-7; 12 positions agree with TRBD1. Read coverage stops 3 residues before the CDR3 terminus; the germline J gene supplies the remainder. Germline V gene sequence: CDR1 SGHVS, CDR2 FNYEAQ. The CDR3 totals 16 residues. Trimming took 2 bases from V and 5 from J; bases not matched to a gene: 7.

In regard to this clone: The read finishes 3 residues shy of the CDR3 end, and the germline J gene is used to complete it. V and J are TRBV19 and TRBJ1-1; 8 positions match TRBD1. Germline lookup yields CDR1 LNHDA and CDR2 SQIVND (reference sequence). There are 14 residues in the CDR3. The CDR3 here is CASSKARGRETAFF. The CDR3 bases that were read are TGTGCCAGTAGTAAGGCCAGGGGGCGTGAGACC.

In the case of this clone: With the read ending 3 residues before the CDR3 end, the germline J gene is used to fill in that end. This sequence joins TRBV7-8 and TRBJ2-1; possibly TRBD2 for D (6 bases). Per the germline V gene, CDR1 is SGHVS and CDR2 is FQNEAQ. The CDR3 is 15 amino acids. The V gene lost 5 bases and the J gene lost 6 bases, with 17 bases spanning the gap. The CDR3 loop is CASSPGGTAINEQFF. The CDR3 DNA, read in part, is TGTGCCAGCAGCCCCGGGGGAACGGCCATCAATGAG.

In regard to this clone: Read coverage stops 3 residues before the CDR3 terminus; the germline J gene supplies the remainder. This rearrangement joins TRBV18 to TRBJ1-1; possibly TRBD1 for D (5 bases). Trimming pared 3 bases from V and 0 bases from J, leaving 8 bases between. This CDR3 is 14 amino acids long. Germline loops: CDR1 KGHSH, CDR2 LQKENI. CDR3 amino acids: CASSPAGMNTEAFF. Partial CDR3 DNA: TGTGCCAGCTCACCGGCAGGGATGAACACTGAA.

With respect to this clone: The read comes to an end 3 residues before the CDR3 does, leaving the germline J gene to fill in the end. This chain links TRBV7-6 with TRBJ2-4, with a tentative D call TRBD1 (6 bases). Trimming removed 3 bases at V and 8 bases at J, with 14 bases between. The CDR3 extends over 14 amino acids. CDR1 is SGHVS, CDR2 FNYEAQ, per germline. The DNA read from the CDR3 is TGTGCCAGCAGCTTCTCTACAGGGCGGGACATT. This encodes CASSFSTGRDI. The full CDR3 reads CASSFSTGRDIQYF.

Regarding this clone: The observed sequence ends 3 residues before the CDR3 terminus, with the missing tail filled in from the germline J gene. Distinct nucleotide sequences in the sample also encode this CDR3. V is TRBV6-1 and J is TRBJ2-7, with 10 bases fitting TRBD2. CDR1 is MNHNS and CDR2 is SASEGT in the germline V gene. Losses at the gene ends were 1 base for V and 0 bases for J; bases not matched to a gene: 0. This CDR3 is built from 15 residues. This CDR3 is CASSEGTSGSYEQYF. The DNA read from the CDR3 is TGTGCCAGCAGTGAAGGGACTAGCGGCTCCTACGAG.

As concerns this clone: Read coverage stops 3 residues before the CDR3 terminus; the germline J gene supplies the remainder. The V gene is TRBV12-3 or TRBV12-4, the J gene TRBJ2-7; 10 bases line up with TRBD2. V was pared by 8 bases and J by 3 bases, with 4 bases of the junction left unmatched. The CDR3 contains 13 residues. The CDR3 loop is CASQREGYYEQYF. The sequenced CDR3 bases are TGTGCCAGCCAGCGGGAGGGATACTACGAG.

Points on this clone: The sequence runs out 3 residues before the end of the CDR3; the remainder is reconstructed from the germline J gene. V and J are TRBV6-1 and TRBJ2-7; D is ambiguous. Between the trimmed V and J ends, which lost 3 bases and 3 bases, there was a span of 18 bases. This CDR3 has 16 amino acids. Germline values: CDR1 MNHNS, CDR2 SASEGT. The sequenced part of the CDR3 DNA is TGTGCCAGCAGTGAGATGTCCATAGGGTCCTACTACGAG. It is translated as CASSEMSIGSYYE. The full CDR3 protein reads CASSEMSIGSYYEQYF.

Concerning this clone itself: Read coverage stops 3 residues before the CDR3 terminus; the germline J gene supplies the remainder. V gene TRBV10-3 combines with J gene TRBJ1-2, with 10 bases lining up with TRBD1. The CDR3 covers 19 residues. CDR1 ENHRY and CDR2 SYGVKD come from the germline V gene. Trimming removed 0 bases from V and 4 bases from J; junction bases left unmatched: 14. The CDR3 DNA, read in part, is TGTGCCATCAGTGAGTCGGACCGGGACAGGGGAGATGGGGGCTATGGC. Its protein product is CAISESDRDRGDGGYG. The entire CDR3 sequence reads CAISESDRDRGDGGYGYTF.

With respect to this clone: Sequencing ends 3 residues short of the CDR3 end; the germline J gene provides the rest. The genes are TRBV5-1 and TRBJ2-1; D may be TRBD1 (6 bases). The CDR3 runs to 15 residues. Germline V gene sequence: CDR1 SGHRS, CDR2 YFSETQ. Trimming shortened V by 2 bases and J by 2 bases, and 11 bases separated the two germline ends. CDR3 DNA (partial): TGCGCCAGCAGCTTAGGACAGTCTGCCTACAATGAG. It codes for CASSLGQSAYNE. The whole CDR3 protein is CASSLGQSAYNEQFF.

Details on this clone: The read ends 3 residues shy of where the CDR3 ends; the end is completed using the germline J gene. The chain has TRBV5-1 and TRBJ2-2, with no clear D. Germline CDR1 and CDR2: SGHRS and YFSETQ. V gave up 0 bases and J gave up 1 base, with 4 bases separating them. This CDR3 region has 14 residues. CDR3 bases read: TGCGCCAGCAGCTTGGCTCGGAACACCGGGGAG. Translation gives CASSLARNTGE. The CDR3, in full, reads CASSLARNTGELFF.

For this clone: The observed sequence ends 3 residues before the CDR3 terminus, with the missing tail filled in from the germline J gene. The rearrangement links TRBV11-2 to TRBJ2-7; 7 positions match TRBD1. This CDR3 contains 13 residues. From germline, CDR1 is SGHAT and CDR2 FQNNGV. V lost 4 bases and J lost 0; bases outside the gene matches: 0. The sequenced part of the CDR3 DNA is TGTGCCAGCAGCTACAGGGGCTCCTACGAG. It translates to CASSYRGSYE. The CDR3 in its entirety is CASSYRGSYEQYF.

For this clone: The sequenced fragment ends 3 residues before the CDR3 boundary, so the rest is inferred from the germline J gene. The genes are TRBV5-1 and TRBJ2-1; TRBD2 agrees at 11 bases. The CDR3 runs to 15 residues. The V and J ends lost 2 bases and 9 bases, in that order; junction bases with no gene match: 7. Germline V CDR1 and CDR2: SGHRS, YFSETQ. The CDR3: CASSFSGRADSEQFF. CDR3 DNA, as far as it was read: TGCGCCAGCAGCTTTAGCGGGAGGGCCGACTCTGAG.

The CDR3 DNA, read in part, is TGTGCCAGCAGTGAAGGTTTGACAGGGGCGCTCTACGAG. Amino acid sequence: CASSEGLTGALYE. The complete CDR3 sequence is CASSEGLTGALYEQYF. V gene TRBV6-1 combines with J gene TRBJ2-7; TRBD1 agrees at 8 bases. Read data end 3 residues before the CDR3 end; the end is taken from the germline J gene. The CDR3 length is 16 residues. The junction had 8 bases not matched to a gene; V was cut back by 1 base and J by 3 bases. Germline lookup yields CDR1 MNHNS and CDR2 SASEGT.

As for this clone: The read terminates 3 residues before the CDR3 end, so the remaining end is supplied by the germline J gene. The J gene is TRBJ1-2, the V gene TRBV5-1, with TRBD1 matching over 9 bases. Germline values: CDR1 SGHRS, CDR2 YFSETQ. This CDR3 comprises 14 residues. The DNA read from the CDR3 is TGCGCCAGCAGCTGGCCGGGACAGGGATACGGC. This gives the protein CASSWPGQGYG. The whole CDR3 protein reads CASSWPGQGYGYTF.